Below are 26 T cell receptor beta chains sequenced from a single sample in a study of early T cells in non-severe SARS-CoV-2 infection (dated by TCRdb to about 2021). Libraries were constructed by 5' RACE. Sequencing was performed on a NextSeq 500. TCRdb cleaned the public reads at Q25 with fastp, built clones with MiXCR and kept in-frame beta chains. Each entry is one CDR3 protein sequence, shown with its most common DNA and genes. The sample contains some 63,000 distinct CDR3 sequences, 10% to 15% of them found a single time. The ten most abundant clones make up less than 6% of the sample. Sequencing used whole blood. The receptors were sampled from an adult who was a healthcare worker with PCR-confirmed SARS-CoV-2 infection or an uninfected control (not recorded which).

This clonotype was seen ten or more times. CDR3 DNA sequence: TGCAGCGTCTACGAACGAGGGGGGCCGAGTGAAAAACTGTTTTTT. Encoded protein: CSVYERGGPSEKLFF. The chain is built from TRBV29-1 and TRBJ1-4; D is possibly TRBD1 (6 bases). Germline V gene data show CDR1 as SQVTM and CDR2 as ANQGSEA. The V gene lost 6 bases and the J gene lost 7 bases, with 21 bases spanning the gap. The CDR3 runs to 15 residues.

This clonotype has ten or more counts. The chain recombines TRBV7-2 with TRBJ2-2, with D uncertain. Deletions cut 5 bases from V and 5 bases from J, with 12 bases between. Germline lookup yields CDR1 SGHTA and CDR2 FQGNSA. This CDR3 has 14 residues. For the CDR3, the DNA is TGTGCCAGCAGCACGACCCCGAGGACCGGGGAGCTGTTTTTT. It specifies CASSTTPRTGELFF.

CDR3 residues: CSVGTGTSGSNEQFF. The DNA of the CDR3 is TGCAGCGTTGGCACCGGGACTAGCGGAAGCAATGAGCAGTTCTTC. The rearrangement joins TRBV29-1 to TRBJ2-1; 11 nucleotides align to TRBD2. Germline-derived CDR1 and CDR2 are SQVTM and ANQGSEA. The junction had 8 bases not matched to a gene; V was cut back by 4 bases and J by 6 bases. CDR3 size: 15 residues.

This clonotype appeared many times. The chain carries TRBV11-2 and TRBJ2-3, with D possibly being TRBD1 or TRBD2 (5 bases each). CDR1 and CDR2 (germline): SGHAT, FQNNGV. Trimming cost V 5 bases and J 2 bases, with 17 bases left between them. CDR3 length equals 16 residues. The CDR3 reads CASSLGANRNTDTQYF. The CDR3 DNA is TGTGCCAGCAGCCTCGGGGCGAACAGAAACACAGATACGCAGTATTTT.

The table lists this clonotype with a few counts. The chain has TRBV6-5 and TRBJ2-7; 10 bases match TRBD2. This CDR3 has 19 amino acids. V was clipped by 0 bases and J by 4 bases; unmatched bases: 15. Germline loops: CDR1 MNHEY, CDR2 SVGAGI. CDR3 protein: CASSYSRKDSGRHIYEQYF. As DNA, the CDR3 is TGTGCCAGCAGTTACTCGAGGAAGGATAGCGGGAGGCATATTTACGAGCAGTACTTC.

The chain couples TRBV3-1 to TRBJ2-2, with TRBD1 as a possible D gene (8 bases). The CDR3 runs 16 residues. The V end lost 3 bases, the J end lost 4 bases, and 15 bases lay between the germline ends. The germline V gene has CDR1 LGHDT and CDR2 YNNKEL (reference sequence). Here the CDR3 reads CASSHEHRGGTGELFF. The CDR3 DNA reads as TGTGCCAGCAGCCACGAGCACAGGGGGGGCACCGGGGAGCTGTTTTTT.

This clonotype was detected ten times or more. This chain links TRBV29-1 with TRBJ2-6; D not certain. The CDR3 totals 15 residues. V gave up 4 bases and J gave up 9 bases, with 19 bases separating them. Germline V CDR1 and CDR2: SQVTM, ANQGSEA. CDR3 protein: CSVVSAQSLHNVLTF. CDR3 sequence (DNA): TGCAGCGTTGTGTCAGCACAGTCACTCCACAACGTCCTGACTTTC. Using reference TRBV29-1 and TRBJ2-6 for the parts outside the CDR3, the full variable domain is SAVISQKPSRDICQRGTSLTIQCQVDSQVTMMFWYRQQPGQSLTLIATANQGSEATYESGFVIDKFPISRPNLTFSTLTVSNMSPEDSSIYLCSVVSAQSLHNVLTFGAGSRLTVL.

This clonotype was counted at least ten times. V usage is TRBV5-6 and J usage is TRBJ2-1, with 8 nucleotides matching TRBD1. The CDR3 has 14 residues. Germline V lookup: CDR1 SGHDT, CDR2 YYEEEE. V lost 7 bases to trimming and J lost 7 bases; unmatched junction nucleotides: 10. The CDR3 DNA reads TGTGCCAGCCGAAGGACAGGGCACGCTAATGAGCAGTTCTTC. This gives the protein CASRRTGHANEQFF.

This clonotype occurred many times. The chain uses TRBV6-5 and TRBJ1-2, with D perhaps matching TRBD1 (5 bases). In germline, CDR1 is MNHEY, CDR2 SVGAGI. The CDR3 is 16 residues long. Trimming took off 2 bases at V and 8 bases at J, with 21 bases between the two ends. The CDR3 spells CASSYGRDAFVKGYTF. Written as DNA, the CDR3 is TGTGCCAGCAGTTACGGGCGGGACGCCTTTGTGAAAGGCTACACCTTC.

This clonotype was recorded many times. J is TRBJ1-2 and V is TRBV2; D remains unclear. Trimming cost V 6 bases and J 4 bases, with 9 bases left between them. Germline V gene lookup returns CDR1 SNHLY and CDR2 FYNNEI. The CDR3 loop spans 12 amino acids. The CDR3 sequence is CASSPGPYGYTF. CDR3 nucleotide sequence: TGTGCCAGCAGCCCCGGACCCTATGGCTACACCTTC.

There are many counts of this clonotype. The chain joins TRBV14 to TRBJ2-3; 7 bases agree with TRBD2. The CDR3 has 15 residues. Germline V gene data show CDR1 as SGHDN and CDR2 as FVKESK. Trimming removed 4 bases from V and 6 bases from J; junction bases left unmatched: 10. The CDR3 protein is CASSPPSGAADTQYF. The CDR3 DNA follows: TGTGCCAGCAGCCCTCCCAGCGGGGCGGCCGATACGCAGTATTTT.

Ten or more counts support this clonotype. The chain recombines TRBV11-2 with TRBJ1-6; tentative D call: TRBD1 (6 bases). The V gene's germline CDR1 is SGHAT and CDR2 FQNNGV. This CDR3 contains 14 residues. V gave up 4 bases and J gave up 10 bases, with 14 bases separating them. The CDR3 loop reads CASSSTGTGSPLHF. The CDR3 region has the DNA TGTGCCAGCAGCTCTACAGGGACTGGGTCACCCCTCCACTTT.

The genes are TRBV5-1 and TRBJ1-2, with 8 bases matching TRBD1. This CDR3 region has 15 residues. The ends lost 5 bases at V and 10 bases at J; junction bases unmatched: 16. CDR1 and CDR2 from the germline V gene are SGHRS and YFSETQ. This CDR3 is CASRYGQGDPNIYTF. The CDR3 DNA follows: TGCGCCAGCAGATACGGACAGGGTGACCCCAATATCTACACCTTC.

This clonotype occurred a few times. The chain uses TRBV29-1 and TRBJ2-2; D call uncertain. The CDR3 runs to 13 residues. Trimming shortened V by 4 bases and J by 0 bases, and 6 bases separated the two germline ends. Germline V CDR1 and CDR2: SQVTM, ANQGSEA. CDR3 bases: TGCAGCGTTGGACGGTCGAACACCGGGGAGCTGTTTTTT. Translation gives CSVGRSNTGELFF.

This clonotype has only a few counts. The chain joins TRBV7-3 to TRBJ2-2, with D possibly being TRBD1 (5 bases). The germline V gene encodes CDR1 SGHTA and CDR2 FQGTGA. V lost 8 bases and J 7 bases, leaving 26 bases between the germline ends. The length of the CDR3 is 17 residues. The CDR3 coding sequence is TGTGCCAGCGCTGCAGCTCAGGGTTTCCTGGGTATCGGGGAGCTGTTTTTT. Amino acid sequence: CASAAAQGFLGIGELFF.

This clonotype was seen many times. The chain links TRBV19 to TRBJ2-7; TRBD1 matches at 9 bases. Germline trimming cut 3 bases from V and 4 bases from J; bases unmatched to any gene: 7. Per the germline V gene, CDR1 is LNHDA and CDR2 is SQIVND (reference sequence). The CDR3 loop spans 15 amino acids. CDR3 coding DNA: TGTGCCAGTAGTATGCCGGGACAGGGTCGGTACGAGCAGTACTTC. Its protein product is CASSMPGQGRYEQYF.

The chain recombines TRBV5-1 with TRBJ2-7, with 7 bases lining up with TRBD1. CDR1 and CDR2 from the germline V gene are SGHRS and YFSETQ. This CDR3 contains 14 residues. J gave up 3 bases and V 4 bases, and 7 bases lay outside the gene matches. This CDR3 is CASSLGQNYYEQYF. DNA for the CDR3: TGCGCCAGCAGCCTGGGACAGAACTACTACGAGCAGTACTTC.

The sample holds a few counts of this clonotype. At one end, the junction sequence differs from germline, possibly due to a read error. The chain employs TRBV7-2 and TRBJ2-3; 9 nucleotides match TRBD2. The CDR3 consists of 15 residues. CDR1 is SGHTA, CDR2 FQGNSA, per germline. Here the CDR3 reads CVSSPFGLATDTQYF. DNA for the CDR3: TGTGTCAGCAGCCCCTTCGGACTAGCGACAGATACGCAGTATTTT. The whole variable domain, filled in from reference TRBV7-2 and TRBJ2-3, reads GAGVSQSPSNKVTEKGKDVELRCDPISGHTALYWYRQSLGQGLEFLIYFQGNSAPDKSGLPSDRFSAERTGGSVSTLTIQRTQQEDSAVYLCVSSPFGLATDTQYFGPGTRLTVL.

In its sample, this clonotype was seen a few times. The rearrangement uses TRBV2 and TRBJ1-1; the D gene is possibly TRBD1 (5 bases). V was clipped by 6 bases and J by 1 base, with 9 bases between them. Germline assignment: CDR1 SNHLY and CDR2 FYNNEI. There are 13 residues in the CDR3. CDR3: CASRYTGNTEAFF. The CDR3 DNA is TGTGCCAGCAGGTACACAGGGAACACTGAAGCTTTCTTT.

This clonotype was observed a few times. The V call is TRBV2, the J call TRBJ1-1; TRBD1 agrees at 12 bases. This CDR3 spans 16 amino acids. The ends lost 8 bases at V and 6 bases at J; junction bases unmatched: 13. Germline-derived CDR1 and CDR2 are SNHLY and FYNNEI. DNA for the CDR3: TGTGCCAGCCAGAGGGACAGGGGGCTTACGGCCGCTGAAGCTTTCTTT. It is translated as CASQRDRGLTAAEAFF.

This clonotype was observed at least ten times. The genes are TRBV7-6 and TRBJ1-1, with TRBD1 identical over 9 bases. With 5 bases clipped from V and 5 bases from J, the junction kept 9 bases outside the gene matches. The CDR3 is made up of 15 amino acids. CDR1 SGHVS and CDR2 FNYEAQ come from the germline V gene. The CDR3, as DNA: TGTGCCAGCAGCCCTCAACAGGGGGCAGGGACTGAAGCTTTCTTT. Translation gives CASSPQQGAGTEAFF.

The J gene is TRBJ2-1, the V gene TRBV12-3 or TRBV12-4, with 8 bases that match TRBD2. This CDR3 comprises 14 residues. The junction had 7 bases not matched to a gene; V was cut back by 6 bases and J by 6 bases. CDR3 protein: CASRVAGSFNEQFF. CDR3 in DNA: TGTGCCAGCAGGGTAGCGGGGAGTTTCAATGAGCAGTTCTTC.

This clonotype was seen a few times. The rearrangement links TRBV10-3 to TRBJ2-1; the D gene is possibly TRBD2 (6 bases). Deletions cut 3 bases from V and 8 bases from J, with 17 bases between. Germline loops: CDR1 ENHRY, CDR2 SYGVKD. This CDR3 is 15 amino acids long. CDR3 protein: CAISDSGTDLYEQFF. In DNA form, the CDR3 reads TGTGCCATCAGTGACTCCGGGACTGATCTCTATGAGCAGTTCTTC.

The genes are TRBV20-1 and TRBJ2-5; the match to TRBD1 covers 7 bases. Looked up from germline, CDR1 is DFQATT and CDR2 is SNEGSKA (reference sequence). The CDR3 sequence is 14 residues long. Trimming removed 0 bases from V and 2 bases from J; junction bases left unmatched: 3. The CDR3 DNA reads TGCAGTGCTAGAGATCCGGGACAGCAAGAGACCCAGTACTTC. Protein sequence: CSARDPGQQETQYF.

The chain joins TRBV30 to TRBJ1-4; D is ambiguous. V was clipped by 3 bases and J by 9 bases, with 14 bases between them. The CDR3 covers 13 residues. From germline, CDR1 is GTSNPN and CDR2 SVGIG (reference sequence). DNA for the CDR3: TGTGCCTGGAGCGTAATGGTGGGGAAAAAACTGTTTTTT. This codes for CAWSVMVGKKLFF.

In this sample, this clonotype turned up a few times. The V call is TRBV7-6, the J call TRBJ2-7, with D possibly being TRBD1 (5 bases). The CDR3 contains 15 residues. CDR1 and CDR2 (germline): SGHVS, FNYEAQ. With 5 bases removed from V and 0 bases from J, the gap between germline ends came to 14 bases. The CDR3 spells CASSRLDSPSYEQYF. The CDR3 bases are TGTGCCAGCAGCCGTCTCGACAGTCCCTCCTACGAGCAGTACTTC.